The table lists the clone carrying this T cell receptor beta chain with many counts. Antigen specificity is unknown. As the template, RNA transcripts were used to amplify TCR beta CDR3 regions. An opening RT-PCR round employed HTBI primers and preceded a second-round multiplex PCR. Each CDR3 protein gets one entry after TCRdb re-called the multiplex PCR reads with MiXCR. This table holds roughly 350,000 distinct CDR3 sequences, 17% found once. The sample comes from a study of Graves' ophthalmopathy and Graves' hyperthyroidism. Regarding the study as a whole: In blood, most expanded thyroid clonotypes above 0.001 frequency were also detected.

Stable hyperthyroidism denotes an absence of ophthalmopathy throughout 18 months of follow-up. Lactation, pregnancy, uncontrolled infections and other autoimmune diseases were all grounds for excluding patients. The sequenced sample consisted of peripheral blood. The receptor was isolated from an adult woman with stable Graves' hyperthyroidism.

The CDR3 DNA sequence: TGTGCCAGCAGTGATGGGGTCAGGTTAAATCAGCCCCAGCATTTT. It encodes CASSDGVRLNQPQHF. The rearrangement links TRBV2 to TRBJ1-5, with D hard to call. This CDR3 has 15 residues. In germline, CDR1 is SNHLY, CDR2 FYNNEI. Deletions cut 3 bases from V and 4 bases from J, with 13 bases between. The variable domain in full, with the rest retrieved from reference TRBV2 and TRBJ1-5, is EPEVTQTPSHQVTQMGQEVILRCVPISNHLYFYWYRQILGQKVEFLVSFYNNEISEKSEIFDDQFSVERPDGSNFTLKIRSTKLEDSAMYFCASSDGVRLNQPQHFGDGTRLSIL.